The 19 T cell receptor beta chains in this list originate from one sample, sequenced in a study of cytomegalovirus exposure and HLA in healthy donors. PCR primers comprised 60 Vbeta and 13 Jbeta primers. The protocol was immunoSEQ multiplex PCR, while the TCRdb copy is restricted to in-frame clones and leaves out a portion. The sample shows roughly 45,000 clones, roughly 60% of them seen only once. Sequencing was carried out using PBMCs. These receptors all stem from a human donor in good health.

This rearrangement joins TRBV18 to TRBJ1-2, with D maybe TRBD1 (6 bases). Germline V lookup: CDR1 KGHSH, CDR2 LQKENI. Trimming removed 2 bases from V and 6 bases from J, with 10 bases in between. This CDR3 is built from 13 residues. This CDR3 reads CASSPDRSNGYTF. The CDR3 nucleotides are TGTGCCAGCTCACCAGACAGGTCAAATGGCTACACCTTC. The variable domain in full, with the rest retrieved from reference TRBV18 and TRBJ1-2, is NAGVMQNPRHLVRRRGQEARLRCSPMKGHSHVYWYRQLPEEGLKFMVYLQKENIIDESGMPKERFSAEFPKEGPSILRIQQVVRGDSAAYFCASSPDRSNGYTFGSGTRLTVV.

The chain combines TRBV25-1 with TRBJ1-4; TRBD1 agrees at 8 bases. CDR3 length: 15 residues. Trimming at V came to 10 bases and at J to 8 bases, leaving 15 bases not matched to a gene. Germline lookup yields CDR1 MGHDK and CDR2 SYGVNS. The CDR3 DNA sequence: TGTGCCACCGACCGGACAGGGTCCTTTAAGGAAAAACTGTTTTTT. This translates into CATDRTGSFKEKLFF.

The chain recombines TRBV10-3 with TRBJ1-5, with 7 positions matching TRBD1. V lost 0 bases and J lost 5; bases outside the gene matches: 4. Germline lookup yields CDR1 ENHRY and CDR2 SYGVKD. The CDR3 loop spans 15 amino acids. This CDR3 is CAISESLRGHQPQHF. CDR3 DNA sequence: TGTGCCATCAGTGAGTCGTTAAGGGGGCATCAGCCCCAGCATTTT.

V usage is TRBV28 and J usage is TRBJ2-5; 9 bases align to TRBD2. Germline values: CDR1 MDHEN, CDR2 SYDVKM. The junction had 3 bases not matched to a gene; V was cut back by 2 bases and J by 5 bases. This CDR3 has 14 residues. Here the CDR3 DNA reads TGTGCCAGCAGTTTAGCGGGGGGGCGGGAGACCCAGTACTTC. This codes for CASSLAGGRETQYF.

The chain is built from TRBV30 and TRBJ1-5; D unclear. This CDR3 region has 14 residues. The germline CDR1 and CDR2 sequences are GTSNPN and SVGIG (reference sequence). V lost 0 bases and J 2 bases, leaving 8 bases between the germline ends. In nucleotides, the CDR3 is TGTGCCTGGAGTGTAGCCACCCGCAATCAGCCCCAGCATTTT. Translation: CAWSVATRNQPQHF.

V is TRBV28 and J is TRBJ2-7, with a possible D match to TRBD2 (5 bases). Trimming pared 0 bases from V and 0 bases from J, leaving 6 bases between. CDR3 size: 14 residues. Per the germline V gene, CDR1 is MDHEN and CDR2 is SYDVKM. In DNA, the CDR3 is TGTGCCAGCAGTTTATGGGCGGGCTCCTACGAGCAGTACTTC. Protein: CASSLWAGSYEQYF.

The chain combines TRBV9 with TRBJ1-2, with D uncertain. Germline CDR1 reads SGDLS; CDR2 reads YYNGEE. The V gene lost 3 bases and the J gene lost 8 bases, with 8 bases spanning the gap. This CDR3 region has 11 residues. The chain's CDR3 is CASSAYSGYTF. For the CDR3, the DNA is TGTGCCAGCAGCGCCTATTCGGGCTACACCTTC.

The CDR3 spells CASSPTSILPEAFF. The CDR3 DNA is TGCGCCAGCAGCCCGACTAGCATCCTTCCTGAAGCTTTCTTT. The rearrangement joins TRBV5-1 to TRBJ1-1; D remains unclear. The germline V gene encodes CDR1 SGHRS and CDR2 YFSETQ. The CDR3 consists of 14 residues. The germline V and J ends were trimmed by 4 bases and 6 bases, with 16 bases remaining between them.

The J gene is TRBJ1-2, the V gene TRBV6-1, with TRBD1 identical over 7 bases. This CDR3 has 13 amino acids. In germline, CDR1 is MNHNS, CDR2 SASEGT. J gave up 4 bases and V 6 bases, and 5 bases lay outside the gene matches. The CDR3 DNA follows: TGTGCCAGCAGGTACGGACAGGCCTATGGCTACACCTTC. This sequence encodes CASRYGQAYGYTF.

The chain has TRBV29-1 and TRBJ2-1; TRBD2 matches at 7 bases. The CDR3 consists of 13 residues. Germline-derived CDR1 and CDR2 are SQVTM and ANQGSEA. V shed 7 bases, J shed 10 bases, and the junction held 13 bases outside the gene matches. As DNA, the CDR3 is TGCAGCGCCCGGGACTACAATGCATACGAGCAGTTCTTC. This codes for CSARDYNAYEQFF.

CDR3 loop: CASGLAGYTDTQYF. The CDR3 DNA sequence: TGTGCCAGCGGACTAGCGGGGTACACAGATACGCAGTATTTT. This sequence joins TRBV7-3 and TRBJ2-3, with 12 bases aligning to TRBD2. The trim removed 8 bases at V and 2 bases at J, leaving 2 bases unmatched. This CDR3 comprises 14 residues. Germline V CDR1 and CDR2: SGHTA, FQGTGA.

V usage is TRBV9 and J usage is TRBJ2-3, with no clear D. Trimming cost V 0 bases and J 6 bases, with 11 bases left between them. This CDR3 contains 14 residues. In germline, CDR1 is SGDLS, CDR2 YYNGEE. This CDR3 is CASSVAREKDTQYF. CDR3 sequence (DNA): TGTGCCAGCAGCGTAGCAAGAGAGAAGGATACGCAGTATTTT.

The chain couples TRBV6-1 to TRBJ2-3; no reliable D call. CDR1 and CDR2 from the germline V gene are MNHNS and SASEGT. This CDR3 is built from 13 residues. V lost 6 bases to trimming and J lost 0 bases, with 7 bases between them. CDR3 nucleotide sequence: TGTGCCAGCAGGGCCTCAAGCACAGATACGCAGTATTTT. This gives the protein CASRASSTDTQYF.

V usage is TRBV6-1 and J usage is TRBJ2-7; 9 bases map to TRBD1. The CDR3 consists of 16 residues. Looked up from germline, CDR1 is MNHNS and CDR2 is SASEGT. J gave up 4 bases and V 5 bases, and 12 bases lay outside the gene matches. DNA for the CDR3: TGTGCCAGCAGTCAAGGGCCCGGGACAGGGCGATACGAGCAGTACTTC. It encodes CASSQGPGTGRYEQYF.

This clone was picked up a small number of times. The chain joins TRBV6-5 to TRBJ1-4, with 7 bases aligning to TRBD1. CDR3 length equals 14 residues. Germline loops: CDR1 MNHEY, CDR2 SVGAGI. The ends lost 6 bases at V and 9 bases at J; junction bases unmatched: 10. CDR3 protein: CASSSGQSAKKLFF. The CDR3 DNA reads as TGTGCCAGCAGCTCGGGACAGTCGGCTAAAAAACTGTTTTTT.

The chain employs TRBV10-3 and TRBJ2-3; 11 bases are shared with TRBD2. The CDR3 consists of 15 residues. Germline V gives CDR1 ENHRY, CDR2 SYGVKD. The junction had 4 bases not matched to a gene; V was cut back by 6 bases and J by 2 bases. The CDR3 sequence: CAIRRLAGNTDTQYF. The CDR3 coding sequence is TGTGCCATCAGGCGACTAGCGGGGAACACAGATACGCAGTATTTT.

The table lists this clone with a few counts. The rearrangement uses TRBV5-1 and TRBJ2-3; 8 positions agree with TRBD2. The trim removed 3 bases at V and 2 bases at J, leaving 5 bases unmatched. Germline CDR1 SGHRS, CDR2 YFSETQ. This CDR3 comprises 15 residues. The chain's CDR3 is CASSSGLATTDTQYF. The CDR3 nucleotides read TGCGCCAGCAGCTCAGGACTAGCCACCACAGATACGCAGTATTTT.

CDR3 residues: CASSLTRAVTSTDTQYF. DNA for the CDR3: TGTGCCAGCAGCTTGACTAGGGCGGTTACTAGCACAGATACGCAGTATTTT. This chain links TRBV7-2 with TRBJ2-3, with D possibly TRBD2 on 6 matching bases. The CDR3 spans 17 residues. Trimming removed 3 bases at V and 0 bases at J, with 16 bases between. Per the germline V gene, CDR1 is SGHTA and CDR2 is FQGNSA. The full variable domain, rest sourced from reference TRBV7-2 and TRBJ2-3, is GAGVSQSPSNKVTEKGKDVELRCDPISGHTALYWYRQSLGQGLEFLIYFQGNSAPDKSGLPSDRFSAERTGGSVSTLTIQRTQQEDSAVYLCASSLTRAVTSTDTQYFGPGTRLTVL.

Turning to this clone: Other DNA sequences in the same sample also yield this CDR3. The chain employs TRBV6-1 and TRBJ2-7; D not certain. Looked up from germline, CDR1 is MNHNS and CDR2 is SASEGT. The V and J ends lost 1 base and 0 bases respectively, with 10 bases between them. This CDR3 comprises 15 residues. The CDR3 DNA is TGTGCCAGCAGTGAAGTCGAACACAGCTCCTACGAGCAGTACTTC. Its translation is CASSEVEHSSYEQYF.